What follows are 29 T cell receptor beta chains derived from one specimen sequenced in a study of blood T cell repertoires in COVID-19. TCRdb keeps only in-frame clones here, not all; method: immunoSEQ multiplex PCR. The sample yields hundreds of thousands of clones, around 91% seen once. Input material: peripheral blood. These TCRs come from a woman aged 40 to 49 with COVID-19, enrolled during active disease.

This clone was found a few times. The J gene is TRBJ1-2, the V gene TRBV30; D may be TRBD1 (5 bases). Germline values: CDR1 GTSNPN, CDR2 SVGIG (reference sequence). CDR3 size: 14 residues. The V gene lost 2 bases and the J gene lost 5 bases, with 15 bases spanning the gap. CDR3 amino acids: CAWSTRQFGYGYTF. The DNA for the CDR3 is TGTGCCTGGAGTACCCGACAGTTTGGGTATGGCTACACCTTC. Supplemented by reference TRBV30 and TRBJ1-2, the full variable domain reads SQTIHQWPATLVQPVGSPLSLECTVEGTSNPNLYWYRQAAGRGLQLLFYSVGIGQISSEVPQNLSASRPQDRQFILSSKKLLLSDSGFYLCAWSTRQFGYGYTFGSGTRLTVV.

V is TRBV30 and J is TRBJ2-5, with 12 bases aligning to TRBD2. The CDR3 totals 14 residues. The V gene end was trimmed by 0 bases and the J gene end by 9 bases; junction bases not matched to a gene: 5. In germline, CDR1 is GTSNPN, CDR2 SVGIG (reference sequence). The CDR3 DNA reads as TGTGCCTGGAGTGTACTAGCGGGGGGAAGGGCCCAGTACTTC. It yields the protein CAWSVLAGGRAQYF.

Concerning this clone: The identical CDR3 is also encoded by other nucleotide sequences in the sample. V gene TRBV18 combines with J gene TRBJ2-2; a possible D gene is TRBD2 (6 bases). V gave up 1 base and J gave up 4 bases, with 10 bases separating them. CDR1 and CDR2 from the germline V gene are KGHSH and LQKENI. CDR3 length: 15 amino acids. The DNA of the CDR3 is TGTGCCAGCTCACCACGTCGGGGAGGCACCGGGGAGCTGTTTTTT. Amino acids: CASSPRRGGTGELFF.

The V call is TRBV15, the J call TRBJ1-2; D may be TRBD1 (5 bases). Germline V gene sequence: CDR1 LNHNV, CDR2 YYDKDF (reference sequence). The CDR3 is 16 amino acids. V dropped 3 bases and J dropped 2 bases, with 16 bases sitting between them. CDR3 bases: TGTGCCACCAGCAGTTCAGGGCCGGTACCCAACTATGGCTACACCTTC. It is translated as CATSSSGPVPNYGYTF.

This chain joins TRBV9 and TRBJ1-1; TRBD1 matches at 9 bases. The germline gives CDR1 SGDLS, CDR2 YYNGEE. The trim removed 3 bases at V and 6 bases at J, leaving 6 bases unmatched. The CDR3 sequence is 14 residues long. The CDR3 loop is CASSEKGQGSEAFF. The DNA for the CDR3 is TGTGCCAGCAGCGAAAAGGGACAGGGATCTGAAGCTTTCTTT.

This chain joins TRBV6-5 and TRBJ1-2; no definite D call. V lost 2 bases and J lost 4, with 8 bases in between. Germline V lookup: CDR1 MNHEY, CDR2 SVGAGI. This CDR3 comprises 13 residues. CDR3 in amino acids: CASSYEGFYGYTF. CDR3 in DNA: TGTGCCAGCAGTTACGAGGGATTCTATGGCTACACCTTC.

V is TRBV28 and J is TRBJ1-6; 10 nucleotides align to TRBD1. V trimming: 5 bases; J trimming: 9 bases; junction bases outside the gene matches: 4. Germline lookup yields CDR1 MDHEN and CDR2 SYDVKM. CDR3 length: 14 residues. The CDR3 DNA reads TGTGCCAGCAGTGCCGGGACAGGGGTTTCACCCCTCCACTTT. Protein: CASSAGTGVSPLHF.

This clone was counted only a few times. Other DNA sequences of this sample code for an identical CDR3. This chain uses TRBV6-1 with TRBJ2-7; TRBD1 might be the D (6 bases). CDR3 length: 14 residues. The V end lost 2 bases, the J end lost 2 bases, and 10 bases lay between the germline ends. CDR1 MNHNS and CDR2 SASEGT come from the germline V gene. The CDR3 DNA reads TGTGCCAGCAGTGAACGGGCAGGGGCCTACGAGCAGTACTTC. Translation gives CASSERAGAYEQYF.

The chain has TRBV19 and TRBJ2-1, with D perhaps matching TRBD1 (6 bases). Trimming shortened V by 4 bases and J by 11 bases, and 15 bases separated the two germline ends. Per germline, CDR1 LNHDA and CDR2 SQIVND (reference sequence). The CDR3 covers 13 residues. For the CDR3, the DNA is TGTGCCAGTAGTAGCCCTCCACAGGGCAAGCAGTTCTTC. This encodes CASSSPPQGKQFF.

This chain links TRBV5-4 with TRBJ1-2, with 8 nucleotides matching TRBD1. V dropped 4 bases and J dropped 4; count of bases not matched to a gene: 6. CDR1 is SGHNT and CDR2 is YYREEE in the germline V gene (reference sequence). CDR3 length equals 14 residues. The CDR3 loop reads CASSGATGVYGYTF. The CDR3 DNA reads TGTGCCAGCAGCGGAGCGACAGGGGTCTATGGCTACACCTTC.

This clone was recorded once. The chain joins TRBV29-1 to TRBJ2-1; 12 positions match TRBD2. The CDR3 is made up of 14 amino acids. Trimming cost V 8 bases and J 2 bases; bases outside gene matches: 4. Per germline, CDR1 SQVTM and CDR2 ANQGSEA. As DNA, the CDR3 is TGCAGCACCAGACTAGCGGGGGCCTACAATGAGCAGTTCTTC. Its protein is CSTRLAGAYNEQFF.

The J gene is TRBJ1-2, the V gene TRBV14; D may be TRBD1 (6 bases). Germline V CDR1 and CDR2: SGHDN, FVKESK. V dropped 6 bases and J dropped 0 bases, with 14 bases sitting between them. The CDR3 has 15 amino acids. This CDR3 reads CASSPDRTANYGYTF. For the CDR3, the DNA is TGTGCCAGCAGTCCAGACAGGACAGCTAACTATGGCTACACCTTC.

The chain is built from TRBV19 and TRBJ1-5, with D unresolved. Germline values: CDR1 LNHDA, CDR2 SQIVND (reference sequence). The CDR3 sequence is 15 residues long. The V end lost 2 bases, the J end lost 0 bases, and 8 bases lay between the germline ends. DNA of the CDR3: TGTGCCAGTAGTATAACCGCGGATAGCAATCAGCCCCAGCATTTT. Its translation: CASSITADSNQPQHF. Based on the CDR3 plus reference TRBV19 and TRBJ1-5, the full variable domain is DGGITQSPKYLFRKEGQNVTLSCEQNLNHDAMYWYRQDPGQGLRLIYYSQIVNDFQKGDIAEGYSVSREKKESFPLTVTSAQKNPTAFYLCASSITADSNQPQHFGDGTRLSIL.

The rearrangement joins TRBV19 to TRBJ1-2; 8 positions match TRBD1. V was clipped by 2 bases and J by 7 bases; unmatched bases: 6. Germline V gene data show CDR1 as LNHDA and CDR2 as SQIVND (reference sequence). The CDR3 length is 14 residues. The CDR3 DNA reads TGTGCCAGTAGTATAAGGACAGGGCAAAGTGGCTACACCTTC. It encodes CASSIRTGQSGYTF.

This chain uses TRBV7-2 with TRBJ2-3; 10 bases are a match to TRBD1. J lost 1 base, V lost 6 bases, and 4 bases had no gene match. This CDR3 spans 15 amino acids. CDR1 is SGHTA, CDR2 FQGNSA, per germline. CDR3 in DNA: TGTGCCAGCAGTCCTGGACAGGGGGGCACAGATACGCAGTATTTT. Translating gives CASSPGQGGTDTQYF.

Points on this clone: One junction end does not reproduce the germline sequence, and a read error may be involved. The V gene is TRBV24-1, the J gene TRBJ1-1; TRBD1 might be the D (5 bases). CDR3 length: 12 amino acids. From germline, CDR1 is KGHDR and CDR2 SFDVKD. The CDR3 region has the DNA TGTGCCACCAGTGGTTTGGGGCCTGAAGCTTTCTTT. It translates to CATSGLGPEAFF.

The V gene is TRBV7-2, the J gene TRBJ2-7; 8 nucleotides match TRBD1. Germline CDR1 and CDR2: SGHTA and FQGNSA. The V segment lost 5 bases and the J segment 3 bases; nucleotides outside the gene matches: 6. This CDR3 has 14 residues. The CDR3 here is CASSRTGKIYEQYF. The CDR3, as DNA: TGTGCCAGCAGCCGGACAGGGAAGATCTACGAGCAGTACTTC.

V and J are TRBV28 and TRBJ2-3, with TRBD2 matching over 8 bases. The J segment lost 4 bases and the V segment lost 6 bases, leaving 6 bases of the junction unmatched. The germline CDR1 and CDR2 sequences are MDHEN and SYDVKM. The CDR3 extends over 14 amino acids. CDR3 coding DNA: TGTGCCAGCAGGCCGGGAGGGGGGGCAGATACGCAGTATTTT. It encodes CASRPGGGADTQYF.

The gene calls are TRBV7-9 and TRBJ1-2, with 8 positions matching TRBD1. With 3 bases clipped from V and 4 bases from J, the junction kept 4 bases outside the gene matches. The germline CDR1 and CDR2 sequences are SEHNR and FQNEAQ (reference sequence). CDR3 length: 14 residues. Written as DNA, the CDR3 is TGTGCCAGCAGCTTCCAGACAGGGGCCTATGGCTACACCTTC. Encoded protein: CASSFQTGAYGYTF.

This clone was detected only once. V is TRBV11-2 and J is TRBJ2-2; 7 nucleotides align to TRBD2. The V gene's germline CDR1 is SGHAT and CDR2 FQNNGV. The CDR3 totals 17 residues. The V and J ends lost 0 bases and 4 bases, in that order; junction bases with no gene match: 8. The CDR3 loop is CASSLDLGGGFTGELFF. CDR3 DNA sequence: TGTGCCAGCAGCTTAGATCTAGGCGGGGGATTCACCGGGGAGCTGTTTTTT.

V gene TRBV11-3 combines with J gene TRBJ1-1; maybe TRBD1 (6 bases). Germline CDR1 is SGHNT and CDR2 is YENEEA. Trimming took 5 bases from V and 1 from J, leaving 8 bases between them. The CDR3 extends over 13 amino acids. CDR3 in DNA: TGTGCCAGCAGCAGGGACACGAACACTGAAGCTTTCTTT. It yields the protein CASSRDTNTEAFF.

J is TRBJ2-4 and V is TRBV21-1; TRBD1, as called in the table, went unchecked against the DNA. TRBV21-1 has pseudogene status. This CDR3 has 16 residues. As DNA, the CDR3 is TGTGCCAGCAGCAAAGCGAGGGGGCTAGCCAAAAACATTCAGTACTTC. Protein: CASSKARGLAKNIQYF.

The chain uses TRBV5-6 and TRBJ2-1, with 8 bases matching TRBD1. Germline CDR1 reads SGHDT; CDR2 reads YYEEEE. The length of the CDR3 is 16 residues. V trimming: 4 bases; J trimming: 1 base; junction bases outside the gene matches: 7. The CDR3 region has the DNA TGTGCCAGCAGCATGACAGGGGTCTTTTCCTACAATGAGCAGTTCTTC. It translates to CASSMTGVFSYNEQFF.

This clone was seen a single time. The chain couples TRBV7-6 to TRBJ1-5, with D perhaps TRBD1 (6 bases). V was pared by 1 base and J by 6 bases, with 16 bases between. Germline V gene sequence: CDR1 SGHVS, CDR2 FNYEAQ. This CDR3 contains 16 residues. The CDR3 DNA sequence: TGTGCCAGCAGCTTAGAGGGGGGGCGCAGGAGTCAGCCCCAGCATTTT. Protein sequence: CASSLEGGRRSQPQHF. The whole variable domain, remainder taken from reference TRBV7-6 and TRBJ1-5, is GAGVSQSPRYKVTKRGQDVALRCDPISGHVSLYWYRQALGQGPEFLTYFNYEAQQDKSGLPNDRFSAERPEGSISTLTIQRTEQRDSAMYRCASSLEGGRRSQPQHFGDGTRLSIL.

The V gene is TRBV27, the J gene TRBJ2-5, with no clear D. The V end was cut by 3 bases, the J end by 0 bases, with 11 bases between. The CDR3 has 15 residues. From germline, CDR1 is MNHEY and CDR2 SMNVEV (reference sequence). The CDR3 region has the DNA TGTGCCAGCAGTTTCCGACTCGGGTACCAAGAGACCCAGTACTTC. This sequence encodes CASSFRLGYQETQYF.

This chain connects TRBV7-8 to TRBJ2-1; possibly TRBD2 for D (5 bases). The germline V gene has CDR1 SGHVS and CDR2 FQNEAQ. Trimming left V 5 bases short and J 13 bases short, with 15 bases between. The length of the CDR3 is 12 residues. The CDR3 is CASSPAQGRQFF. CDR3 DNA sequence: TGTGCCAGCAGCCCAGCGCAAGGGAGACAGTTCTTC.

The CDR3: CASSPLGTGTTEAFF. In DNA form, the CDR3 reads TGTGCCAGCAGTCCTTTAGGGACAGGGACCACTGAAGCTTTCTTT. This chain joins TRBV27 and TRBJ1-1, with 9 bases aligning to TRBD1. The length of the CDR3 is 15 residues. Germline lookup yields CDR1 MNHEY and CDR2 SMNVEV (reference sequence). V was pared by 5 bases and J by 4 bases, with 8 bases of the junction left unmatched.

This clone was found a few times. V and J are TRBV20-1 and TRBJ1-1, with D maybe TRBD1 (6 bases). This CDR3 comprises 11 residues. The germline V gene encodes CDR1 DFQATT and CDR2 SNEGSKA (reference sequence). Trimming left V 3 bases short and J 8 bases short, with 10 bases between. CDR3 sequence: CSASLTGEAFF. CDR3 sequence (DNA): TGCAGTGCTAGTCTTACAGGGGAAGCTTTCTTT.

The chain combines TRBV6-5 with TRBJ1-1; 7 nucleotides agree with TRBD1. CDR1 MNHEY and CDR2 SVGAGI come from the germline V gene. The CDR3 is 15 residues long. J gave up 4 bases and V 5 bases, and 10 bases lay outside the gene matches. The CDR3 reads CASSPWDSVPTEAFF. The CDR3 DNA sequence: TGTGCCAGCAGTCCTTGGGACAGCGTCCCCACTGAAGCTTTCTTT.